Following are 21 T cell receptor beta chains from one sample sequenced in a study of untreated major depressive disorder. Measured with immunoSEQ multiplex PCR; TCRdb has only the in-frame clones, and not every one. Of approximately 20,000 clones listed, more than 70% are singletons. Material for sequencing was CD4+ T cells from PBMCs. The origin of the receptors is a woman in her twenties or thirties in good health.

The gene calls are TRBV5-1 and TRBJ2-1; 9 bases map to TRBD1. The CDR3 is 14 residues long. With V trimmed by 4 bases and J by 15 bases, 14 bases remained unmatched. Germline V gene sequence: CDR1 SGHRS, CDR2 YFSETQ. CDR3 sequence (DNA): TGCGCCAGCAGCGGTCCCGGGACAGGGACTTCACTGTTCTTC. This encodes CASSGPGTGTSLFF.

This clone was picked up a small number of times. CDR3 sequence: CASSQSQGSYEQYF. The CDR3 DNA reads as TGTGCCAGCAGCCAAAGTCAGGGATCCTACGAGCAGTACTTC. The gene calls are TRBV4-2 and TRBJ2-7, with TRBD1 as a possible D gene (5 bases). The CDR3 spans 14 residues. Trimming stripped 2 bases from V and 1 base from J, with 9 bases between. Germline V CDR1 and CDR2: LGHNA, YNFKEQ.

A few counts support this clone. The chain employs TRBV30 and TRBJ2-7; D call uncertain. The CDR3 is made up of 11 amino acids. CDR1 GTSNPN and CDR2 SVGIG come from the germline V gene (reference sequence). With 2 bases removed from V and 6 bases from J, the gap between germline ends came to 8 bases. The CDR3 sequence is CAWSLVSEQYF. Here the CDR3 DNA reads TGTGCCTGGAGTCTAGTATCCGAGCAGTACTTC. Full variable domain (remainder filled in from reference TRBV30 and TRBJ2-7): SQTIHQWPATLVQPVGSPLSLECTVEGTSNPNLYWYRQAAGRGLQLLFYSVGIGQISSEVPQNLSASRPQDRQFILSSKKLLLSDSGFYLCAWSLVSEQYFGPGTRLTVT.

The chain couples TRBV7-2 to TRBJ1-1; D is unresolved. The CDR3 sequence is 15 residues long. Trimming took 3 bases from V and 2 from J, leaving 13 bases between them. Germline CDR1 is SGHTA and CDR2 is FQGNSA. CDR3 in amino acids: CASSLTQRLNTEAFF. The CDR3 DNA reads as TGTGCCAGCAGCTTGACCCAGAGGCTAAACACTGAAGCTTTCTTT.

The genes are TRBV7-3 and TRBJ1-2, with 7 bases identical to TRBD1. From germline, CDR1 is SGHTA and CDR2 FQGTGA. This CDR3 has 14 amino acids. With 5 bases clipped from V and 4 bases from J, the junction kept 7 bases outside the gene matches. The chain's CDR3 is CASSQTGQVYGYTF. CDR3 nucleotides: TGTGCCAGCAGCCAAACCGGACAGGTCTATGGCTACACCTTC.

CDR3 residues: CASSPRTGIYNEQFF. The DNA for the CDR3 is TGCGCCAGCAGCCCCCGGACAGGGATTTACAATGAGCAGTTCTTC. The chain uses TRBV4-1 and TRBJ2-1; 8 bases map to TRBD1. V shed 4 bases and J 4 bases; nucleotides not matched to a gene: 6. This CDR3 has 15 amino acids. Germline CDR1 and CDR2: MGHRA and YSYEKL.

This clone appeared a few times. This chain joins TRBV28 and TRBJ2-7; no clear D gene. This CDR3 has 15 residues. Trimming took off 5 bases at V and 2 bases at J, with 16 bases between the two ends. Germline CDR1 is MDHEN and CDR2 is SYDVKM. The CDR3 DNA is TGTGCCAGCAGTCGCCTCCTTCCCGGAACCTACGAGCAGTACTTC. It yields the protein CASSRLLPGTYEQYF.

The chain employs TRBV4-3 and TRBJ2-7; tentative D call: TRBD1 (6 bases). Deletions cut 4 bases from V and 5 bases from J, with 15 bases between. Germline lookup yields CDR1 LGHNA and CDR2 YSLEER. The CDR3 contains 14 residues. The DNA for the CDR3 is TGCGCCAGCAGCCTACAACGACCAGGGGACGAGCAGTACTTC. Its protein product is CASSLQRPGDEQYF.

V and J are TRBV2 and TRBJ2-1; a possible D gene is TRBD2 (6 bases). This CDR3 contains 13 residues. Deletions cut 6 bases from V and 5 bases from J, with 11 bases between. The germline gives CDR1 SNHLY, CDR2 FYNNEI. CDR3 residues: CASRGSGHNEQFF. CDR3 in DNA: TGTGCCAGCAGAGGTAGCGGCCACAATGAGCAGTTCTTC.

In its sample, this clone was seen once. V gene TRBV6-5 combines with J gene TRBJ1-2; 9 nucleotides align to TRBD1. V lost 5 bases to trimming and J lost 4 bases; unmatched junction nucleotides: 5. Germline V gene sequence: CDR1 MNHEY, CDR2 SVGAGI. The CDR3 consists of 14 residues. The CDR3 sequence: CASSTKTGGYGYTF. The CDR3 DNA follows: TGTGCCAGCAGTACAAAGACAGGGGGCTATGGCTACACCTTC.

The chain's CDR3 is CAIKKSLVAGNTDTQYF. Written as DNA, the CDR3 is TGTGCCATCAAAAAAAGTCTGGTAGCGGGAAACACAGATACGCAGTATTTT. The rearrangement links TRBV10-3 to TRBJ2-3; 8 bases agree with TRBD2. V lost 7 bases to trimming and J lost 2 bases; unmatched junction nucleotides: 14. The CDR3 covers 17 residues. Per germline, CDR1 ENHRY and CDR2 SYGVKD.

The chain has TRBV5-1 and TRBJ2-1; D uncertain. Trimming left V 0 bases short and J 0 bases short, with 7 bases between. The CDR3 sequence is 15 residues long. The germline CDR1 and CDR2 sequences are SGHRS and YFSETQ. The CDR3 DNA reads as TGCGCCAGCAGCTTGGCTACTAACTCCTACAATGAGCAGTTCTTC. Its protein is CASSLATNSYNEQFF.

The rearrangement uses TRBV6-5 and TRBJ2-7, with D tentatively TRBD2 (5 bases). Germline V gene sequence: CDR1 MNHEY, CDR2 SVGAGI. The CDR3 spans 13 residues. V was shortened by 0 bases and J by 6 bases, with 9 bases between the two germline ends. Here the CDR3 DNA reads TGTGCCAGCAGTTACTCAATACGGGGCGAGCAGTACTTC. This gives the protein CASSYSIRGEQYF.

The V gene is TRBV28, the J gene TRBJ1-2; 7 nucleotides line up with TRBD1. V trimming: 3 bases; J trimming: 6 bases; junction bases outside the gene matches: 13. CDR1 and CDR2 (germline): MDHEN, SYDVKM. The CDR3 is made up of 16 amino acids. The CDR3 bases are TGTGCCAGCAGTTTCTACTCCAGGGGGACCCAGGATGGCTACACCTTC. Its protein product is CASSFYSRGTQDGYTF.

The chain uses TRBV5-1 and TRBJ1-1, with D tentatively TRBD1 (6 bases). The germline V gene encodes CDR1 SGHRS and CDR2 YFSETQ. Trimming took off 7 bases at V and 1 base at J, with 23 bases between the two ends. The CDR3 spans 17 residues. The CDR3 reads CASRVIKTGPSNTEAFF. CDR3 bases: TGCGCCAGCCGGGTAATCAAGACAGGCCCCTCGAACACTGAAGCTTTCTTT.

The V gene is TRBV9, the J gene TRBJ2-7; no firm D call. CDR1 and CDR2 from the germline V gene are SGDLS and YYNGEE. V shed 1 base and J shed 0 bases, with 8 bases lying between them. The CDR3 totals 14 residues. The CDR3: CASSVRRTSYEQYF. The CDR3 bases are TGTGCCAGCAGCGTAAGGCGGACCTCCTACGAGCAGTACTTC.

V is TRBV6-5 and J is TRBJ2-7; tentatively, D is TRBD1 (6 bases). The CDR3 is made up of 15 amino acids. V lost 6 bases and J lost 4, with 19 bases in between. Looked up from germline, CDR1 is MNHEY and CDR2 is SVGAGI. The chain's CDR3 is CASSDPGQGVYEQYF. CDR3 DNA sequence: TGTGCCAGCAGCGACCCGGGACAAGGAGTATACGAGCAGTACTTC.

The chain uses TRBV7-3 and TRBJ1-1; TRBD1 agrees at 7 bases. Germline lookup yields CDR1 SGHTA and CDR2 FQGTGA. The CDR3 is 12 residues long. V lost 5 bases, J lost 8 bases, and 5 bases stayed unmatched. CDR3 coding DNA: TGTGCCAGCAGCACGCAGGGGGGAGAAGCTTTCTTT. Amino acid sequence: CASSTQGGEAFF.

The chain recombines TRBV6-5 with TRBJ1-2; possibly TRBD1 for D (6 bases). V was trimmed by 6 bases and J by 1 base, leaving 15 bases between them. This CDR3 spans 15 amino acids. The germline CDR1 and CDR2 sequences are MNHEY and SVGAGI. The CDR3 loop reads CASRTQGESNYGYTF. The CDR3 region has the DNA TGTGCCAGCAGGACACAGGGAGAGAGTAACTATGGCTACACCTTC.

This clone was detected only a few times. CDR3 bases: TGTGCCAGCAGCAAAGCAAGTAGCAATCAGCCCCAGCATTTT. Translation: CASSKASSNQPQHF. The chain employs TRBV5-4 and TRBJ1-5; D call uncertain. Trimming removed 4 bases at V and 0 bases at J, with 8 bases between. Germline CDR1 reads SGHNT; CDR2 reads YYREEE (reference sequence). CDR3 length equals 14 residues.

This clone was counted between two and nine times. Here the CDR3 DNA reads TGCGCCAGCAGCTTGGAGGTCGGTTATAATTCACCCCTCCACTTT. Its translation is CASSLEVGYNSPLHF. The rearrangement uses TRBV5-1 and TRBJ1-6; D unclear. The CDR3 contains 15 residues. Trimming left V 0 bases short and J 4 bases short, with 8 bases between. CDR1 is SGHRS, CDR2 YFSETQ, per germline.